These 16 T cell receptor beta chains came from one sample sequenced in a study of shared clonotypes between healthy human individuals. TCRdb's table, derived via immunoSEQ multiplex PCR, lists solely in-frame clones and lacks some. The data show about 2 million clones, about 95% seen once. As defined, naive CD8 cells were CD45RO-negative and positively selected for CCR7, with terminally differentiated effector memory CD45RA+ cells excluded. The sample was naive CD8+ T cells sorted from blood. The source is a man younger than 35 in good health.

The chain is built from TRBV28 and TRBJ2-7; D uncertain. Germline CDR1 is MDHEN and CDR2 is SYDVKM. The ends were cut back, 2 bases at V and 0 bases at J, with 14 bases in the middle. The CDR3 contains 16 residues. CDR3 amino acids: CASSLRMYGFSYEQYF. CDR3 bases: TGTGCCAGCAGTTTAAGGATGTATGGCTTCTCCTACGAGCAGTACTTC.

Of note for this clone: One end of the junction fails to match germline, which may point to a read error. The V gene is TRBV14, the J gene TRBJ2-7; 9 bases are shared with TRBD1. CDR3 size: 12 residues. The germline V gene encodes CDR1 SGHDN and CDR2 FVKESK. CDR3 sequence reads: CATGTGTYQQYF. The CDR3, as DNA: TGTGCCACCGGGACAGGGACCTACCAGCAGTACTTC. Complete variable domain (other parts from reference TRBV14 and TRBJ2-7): EAGVTQFPSHSVIEKGQTVTLRCDPISGHDNLYWYRRVMGKEIKFLLHFVKESKQDESGMPNNRFLAERTGGTYSTLKVQPAELEDSGVYFCATGTGTYQQYFGPGTRLTVT.

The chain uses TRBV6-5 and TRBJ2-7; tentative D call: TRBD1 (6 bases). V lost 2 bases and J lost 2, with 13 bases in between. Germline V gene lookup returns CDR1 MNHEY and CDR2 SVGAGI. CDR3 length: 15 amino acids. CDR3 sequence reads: CASSYNRDIPYEQYF. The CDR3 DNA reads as TGTGCCAGCAGTTACAACAGGGATATTCCCTACGAGCAGTACTTC.

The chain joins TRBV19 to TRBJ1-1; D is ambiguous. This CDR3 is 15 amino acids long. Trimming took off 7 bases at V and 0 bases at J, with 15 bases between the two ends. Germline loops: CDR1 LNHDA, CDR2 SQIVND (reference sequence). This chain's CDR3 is CASTIGMGVNTEAFF. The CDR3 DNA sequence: TGTGCCAGTACCATCGGTATGGGCGTGAACACTGAAGCTTTCTTT. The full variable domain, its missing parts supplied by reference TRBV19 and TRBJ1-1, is DGGITQSPKYLFRKEGQNVTLSCEQNLNHDAMYWYRQDPGQGLRLIYYSQIVNDFQKGDIAEGYSVSREKKESFPLTVTSAQKNPTAFYLCASTIGMGVNTEAFFGQGTRLTVV.

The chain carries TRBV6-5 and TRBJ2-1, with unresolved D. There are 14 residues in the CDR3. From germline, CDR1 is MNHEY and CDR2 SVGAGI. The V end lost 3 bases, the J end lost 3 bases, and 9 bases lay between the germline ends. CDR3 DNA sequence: TGTGCCAGCAGTTATGGGCAGAACTACAATGAGCAGTTCTTC. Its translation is CASSYGQNYNEQFF.

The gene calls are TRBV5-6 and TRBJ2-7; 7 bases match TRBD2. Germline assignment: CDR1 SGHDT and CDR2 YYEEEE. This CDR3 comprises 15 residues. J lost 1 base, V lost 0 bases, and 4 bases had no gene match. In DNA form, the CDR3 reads TGTGCCAGCAGCTTGGGTGGCGGGGGTTCCTACGAGCAGTACTTC. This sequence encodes CASSLGGGGSYEQYF.

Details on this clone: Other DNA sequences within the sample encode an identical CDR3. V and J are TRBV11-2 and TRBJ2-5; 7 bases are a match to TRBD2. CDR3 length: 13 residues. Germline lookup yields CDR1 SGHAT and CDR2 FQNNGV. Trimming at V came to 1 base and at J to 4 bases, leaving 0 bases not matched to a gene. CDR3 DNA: TGTGCCAGCAGCTTAGGCGGGAGAGAGACCCAGTACTTC. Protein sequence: CASSLGGRETQYF.

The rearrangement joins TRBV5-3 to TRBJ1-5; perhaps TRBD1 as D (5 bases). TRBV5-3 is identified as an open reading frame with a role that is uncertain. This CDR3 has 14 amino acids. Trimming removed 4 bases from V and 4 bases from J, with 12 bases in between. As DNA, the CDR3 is TGTGCCAGAAGCCCGGAGGGGCATAATCAGCCCCAGCATTTT. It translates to CARSPEGHNQPQHF.

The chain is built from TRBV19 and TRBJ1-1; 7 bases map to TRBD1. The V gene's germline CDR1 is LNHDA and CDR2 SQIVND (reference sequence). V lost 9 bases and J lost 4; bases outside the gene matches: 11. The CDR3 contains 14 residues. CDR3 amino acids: CASSPVGGLTEAFF. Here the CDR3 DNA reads TGTGCCAGCTCCCCCGTAGGGGGCCTCACTGAAGCTTTCTTT.

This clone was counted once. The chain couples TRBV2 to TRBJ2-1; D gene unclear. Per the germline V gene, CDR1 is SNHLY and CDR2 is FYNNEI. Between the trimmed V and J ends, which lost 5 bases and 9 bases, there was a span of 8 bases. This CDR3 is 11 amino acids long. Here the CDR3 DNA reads TGTGCCAGCAGTATAGCAGCTGAGCAGTTCTTC. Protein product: CASSIAAEQFF.

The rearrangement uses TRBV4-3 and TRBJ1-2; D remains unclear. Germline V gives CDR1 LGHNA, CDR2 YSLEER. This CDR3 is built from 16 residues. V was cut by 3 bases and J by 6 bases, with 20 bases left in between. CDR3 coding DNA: TGCGCCAGCAGCCACCAACAGTACCTGGGTGTAGATGGCTACACCTTC. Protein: CASSHQQYLGVDGYTF.

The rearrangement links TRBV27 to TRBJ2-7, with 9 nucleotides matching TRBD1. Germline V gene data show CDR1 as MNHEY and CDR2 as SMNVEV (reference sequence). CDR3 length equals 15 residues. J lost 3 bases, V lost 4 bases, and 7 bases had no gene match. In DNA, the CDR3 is TGTGCCAGCAGTTCTAGTGGGACAGGGAACTACGAGCAGTACTTC. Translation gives CASSSSGTGNYEQYF.

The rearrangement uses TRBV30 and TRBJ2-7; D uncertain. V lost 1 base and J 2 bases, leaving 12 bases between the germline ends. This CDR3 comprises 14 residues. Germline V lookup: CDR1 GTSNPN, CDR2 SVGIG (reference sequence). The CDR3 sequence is CAWSASSAPYEQYF. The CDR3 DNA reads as TGTGCCTGGAGTGCGTCAAGCGCTCCCTACGAGCAGTACTTC.

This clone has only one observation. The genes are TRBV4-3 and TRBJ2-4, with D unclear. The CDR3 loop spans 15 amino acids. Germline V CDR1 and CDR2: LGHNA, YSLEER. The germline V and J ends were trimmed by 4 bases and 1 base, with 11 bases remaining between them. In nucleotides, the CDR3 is TGCGCCAGCAGCCTCCTTCTTGGGGCCAAAAACATTCAGTACTTC. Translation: CASSLLLGAKNIQYF.

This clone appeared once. The chain's CDR3 is CASSQESSGTYEQYF. The CDR3 DNA reads as TGCGCCAGCAGCCAAGAATCTAGCGGGACCTACGAGCAGTACTTC. The chain has TRBV4-1 and TRBJ2-7; 9 positions match TRBD2. This CDR3 contains 15 residues. Germline trimming cut 0 bases from V and 2 bases from J; bases unmatched to any gene: 2. CDR1 MGHRA and CDR2 YSYEKL come from the germline V gene.

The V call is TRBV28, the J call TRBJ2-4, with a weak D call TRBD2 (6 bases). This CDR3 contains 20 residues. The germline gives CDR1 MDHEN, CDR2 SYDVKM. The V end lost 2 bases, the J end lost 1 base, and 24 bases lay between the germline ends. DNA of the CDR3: TGTGCCAGCAGTTTAGCCCCCCTCATCGAGGAGGGGATGGCCAAAAACATTCAGTACTTC. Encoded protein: CASSLAPLIEEGMAKNIQYF.